This entry is about one T cell receptor (beta chain). The data are from a study of blood T cells in healthy people across ages. From germline, CDR1 is MNHEY and CDR2 SVGAGI. V was trimmed by 11 bases and J by 7 bases, leaving 18 bases between them. CDR3 length equals 13 residues. Next came a second PCR, run for roughly 6 to 11 cycles, which used a sample-barcoded 5' primer along with a J-beta primer mix. TCRdb used MiXCR to reprocess the 5' RACE reads, holding one entry per CDR3 protein. This sample has about a million distinct CDR3 sequences, with roughly half found just once. The chain uses TRBV6-5 and TRBJ2-1; D might be TRBD1 (6 bases). Sequenced: blood. The sequence came from a woman aged 55 to 70 in good health. The CDR3 coding sequence is TGTGCCGCTCGGTCAACAGGGTTGAATGAGCAGTTCTTC. Translated: CAARSTGLNEQFF.